What follows are 30 T cell receptor beta chains derived from one specimen sequenced in a study of CD8+CD57+ T cells in acquired aplastic anemia. Using genomic DNA as the template, TCR beta VDJ and CDR3 profiling was carried out. MiXCR, run by TCRdb on the reads, gives a single entry per CDR3 protein. Altogether nearly 60,000 distinct CDR3 sequences are present, roughly three fifths being singletons, with the ten largest covering about 16%. Sequencing involved patients with CD8+CD57+ cell expansion previously shown by flow cytometry. The sample consisted of sorted CD4+, CD8+, or CD8+CD57+ T cells (not recorded which) from PBMCs. These receptors came from a human donor with aplastic anemia.

This chain connects TRBV7-8 to TRBJ2-7; 9 positions agree with TRBD1. Germline lookup yields CDR1 SGHVS and CDR2 FQNEAQ. This CDR3 has 14 amino acids. V was clipped by 3 bases and J by 4 bases; unmatched bases: 4. CDR3 residues: CASSFRGQGYEQYV. CDR3 nucleotide sequence: TGTGCCAGCAGCTTCAGGGGACAGGGATACGAGCAGTACGTC.

This clonotype occurred many times. The chain uses TRBV7-6 and TRBJ1-1; D not certain. Trimming cost V 2 bases and J 4 bases, with 8 bases left between them. The CDR3 sequence is 13 residues long. Per germline, CDR1 SGHVS and CDR2 FNYEAQ. CDR3 nucleotide sequence: TGTGCCAGCAGCTTAAGATATGGCACTGAAGCTTTCTTT. This gives the protein CASSLRYGTEAFF.

Concerning this clonotype: The junction differs from germline at one of its ends, possibly a read error. This chain uses TRBV7-2 with TRBJ2-5, with 15 nucleotides matching TRBD2. Looked up from germline, CDR1 is SGHTA and CDR2 is FQGNSA. CDR3 length equals 15 residues. CDR3 nucleotide sequence: TGCGCCAGCAGCAGGACTAGCGGGGGGGAAGAGACCCAGTACTTC. Its translation is CASSRTSGGEETQYF.

Ten or more counts support this clonotype. The V gene is TRBV7-6, the J gene TRBJ2-5; TRBD2 agrees at 8 bases. Germline V lookup: CDR1 SGHVS, CDR2 FNYEAQ. Losses at the gene ends were 0 bases for V and 5 bases for J; bases not matched to a gene: 5. The CDR3 runs 15 residues. CDR3 sequence (DNA): TGTGCCAGCAGCTTAGCTAGCGGGGAGACGGAGACCCAGTACTTC. This codes for CASSLASGETETQYF.

The genes are TRBV7-3 and TRBJ2-3; D gene uncertain. V lost 4 bases and J 4 bases, leaving 6 bases between the germline ends. Germline V lookup: CDR1 SGHTA, CDR2 FQGTGA. The length of the CDR3 is 12 residues. The CDR3 spells CASSSSSDTQYF. DNA of the CDR3: TGTGCCAGCAGCTCCAGTTCAGATACGCAGTATTTT.

This clonotype was detected ten times or more. The J gene is TRBJ2-2, the V gene TRBV9; TRBD2 agrees at 10 bases. CDR3 size: 18 residues. The J segment lost 3 bases and the V segment lost 1 base, leaving 9 bases of the junction unmatched. Germline V gives CDR1 SGDLS, CDR2 YYNGEE. CDR3 amino acids: CASSVRPAGGQDTGELFF. For the CDR3, the DNA is TGTGCCAGCAGCGTACGGCCAGCGGGGGGGCAGGACACCGGGGAGCTGTTTTTT.

Regarding this clonotype: One junction end does not reproduce the germline sequence, and a read error may be involved. The chain carries TRBV4-2 and TRBJ1-2, with TRBD1 as a possible D gene (6 bases). Per the germline V gene, CDR1 is LGHNA and CDR2 is YNFKEQ. CDR3 size: 16 residues. The CDR3: CAGSQDSNRVDYDYTF. The CDR3 DNA sequence: TGTGCCGGCAGCCAAGATTCGAACAGGGTGGACTATGACTACACCTTC.

The rearrangement uses TRBV19 and TRBJ1-1, with D uncertain. The CDR3 runs 15 residues. The V and J ends lost 7 bases and 3 bases respectively, with 18 bases between them. Germline values: CDR1 LNHDA, CDR2 SQIVND (reference sequence). As DNA, the CDR3 is TGTGCCAGTATCCAGGCCCGAGGGAGGCACACTGAAGCTTTCTTT. Amino acid sequence: CASIQARGRHTEAFF.

This clonotype turned up a few times. The chain employs TRBV7-9 and TRBJ1-2; TRBD1 matches at 8 bases. Germline V gene lookup returns CDR1 SEHNR and CDR2 FQNEAQ (reference sequence). The J segment lost 4 bases and the V segment lost 1 base, leaving 2 bases of the junction unmatched. The CDR3 extends over 14 amino acids. CDR3 bases: TGTGCCAGCAGCTTAGGACAGGGGCGCTATGGCTACACCTTC. It yields the protein CASSLGQGRYGYTF.

This clonotype was found many times. One end of the junction varies from germline; a read error may be responsible. V usage is TRBV6-5 and J usage is TRBJ2-1; 8 nucleotides match TRBD2. Germline V lookup: CDR1 MNHEY, CDR2 SVGAGI. The CDR3 spans 15 residues. The CDR3 DNA is TGTGCCAGCAGCTACTTAGCGGGGTTCTACAATGAGCAGTTCTTC. Its protein product is CASSYLAGFYNEQFF.

The chain is built from TRBV19 and TRBJ1-1, with no clear D. The CDR3 is made up of 15 amino acids. The germline V gene encodes CDR1 LNHDA and CDR2 SQIVND (reference sequence). The ends were cut back, 3 bases at V and 2 bases at J, with 13 bases in the middle. As DNA, the CDR3 is TGTGCCAGTAGTATTTCCCCAGCAATCAACACTGAAGCTTTCTTT. Translated, it gives CASSISPAINTEAFF.

The table lists this clonotype with many counts. The chain links TRBV2 to TRBJ2-2; 7 nucleotides line up with TRBD2. The trim removed 11 bases at V and 1 base at J, leaving 7 bases unmatched. In germline, CDR1 is SNHLY, CDR2 FYNNEI. This CDR3 contains 14 residues. CDR3: CASQRGENTGELFF. The CDR3 DNA reads as TGTGCCTCGCAGCGGGGAGAGAACACCGGGGAGCTGTTTTTT. Combining the CDR3 with reference TRBV2 and TRBJ2-2 gives the whole variable domain EPEVTQTPSHQVTQMGQEVILRCVPISNHLYFYWYRQILGQKVEFLVSFYNNEISEKSEIFDDQFSVERPDGSNFTLKIRSTKLEDSAMYFCASQRGENTGELFFGEGSRLTVL.

This clonotype was observed at least ten times. This sequence joins TRBV13 and TRBJ1-1; the match to TRBD1 covers 8 bases. V shed 5 bases and J 3 bases; nucleotides not matched to a gene: 8. Germline CDR1 and CDR2: PRHDT and FYEKMQ (reference sequence). The CDR3 extends over 15 amino acids. The CDR3 DNA follows: TGTGCCAGCAGCCCATCAGGGGGCTTCGACACTGAAGCTTTCTTT. Translating gives CASSPSGGFDTEAFF.

This clonotype was observed many times. The chain uses TRBV13 and TRBJ1-3; D is unclear. The germline gives CDR1 PRHDT, CDR2 FYEKMQ (reference sequence). The CDR3 length is 14 residues. V gave up 4 bases and J gave up 6 bases, with 13 bases separating them. The CDR3 protein is CASSSAGNPNTIYF. The DNA for the CDR3 is TGTGCCAGCAGCTCCGCCGGGAACCCAAACACCATATATTTT.

The chain has TRBV5-1 and TRBJ2-7; D possibly corresponds to TRBD2 (7 bases). This CDR3 region has 14 residues. The V end was cut by 3 bases, the J end by 6 bases, with 16 bases between. The germline V gene has CDR1 SGHRS and CDR2 YFSETQ. In DNA, the CDR3 is TGCGCCAGCAGCTCCTTCCGGGGGGCGGGCGAGCAGTACTTC. As protein: CASSSFRGAGEQYF.

This clonotype has at least ten counts. The rearrangement joins TRBV7-9 to TRBJ1-4; 8 bases agree with TRBD1. Trimming took 5 bases from V and 8 from J; bases not matched to a gene: 4. Looked up from germline, CDR1 is SEHNR and CDR2 is FQNEAQ (reference sequence). This CDR3 has 13 amino acids. This CDR3 is CASSETGDEKLFF. CDR3 in DNA: TGTGCCAGCAGCGAGACAGGGGACGAAAAACTGTTTTTT.

This clonotype was seen a few times. The chain has TRBV4-1 and TRBJ2-3, with a tentative D call TRBD1 (6 bases). The CDR3 extends over 17 amino acids. The germline CDR1 and CDR2 sequences are MGHRA and YSYEKL. V was pared by 0 bases and J by 0 bases, with 13 bases between. This CDR3 reads CASSQEGGPSSTDTQYF. CDR3 coding DNA: TGCGCCAGCAGCCAAGAAGGGGGACCTTCTAGCACAGATACGCAGTATTTT.

The chain links TRBV19 to TRBJ2-7; TRBD1 might be the D (6 bases). The V end was cut by 5 bases, the J end by 2 bases, with 16 bases between. In germline, CDR1 is LNHDA, CDR2 SQIVND (reference sequence). CDR3 length equals 15 residues. This CDR3 is CASSLEGSGAYEQYF. The CDR3 bases are TGTGCCAGTAGTCTTGAGGGGTCAGGGGCCTACGAGCAGTACTTC. The full variable domain, in which reference TRBV19 and TRBJ2-7 provide the parts outside the CDR3, is DGGITQSPKYLFRKEGQNVTLSCEQNLNHDAMYWYRQDPGQGLRLIYYSQIVNDFQKGDIAEGYSVSREKKESFPLTVTSAQKNPTAFYLCASSLEGSGAYEQYFGPGTRLTVT.

J is TRBJ2-1 and V is TRBV11-2, with 10 bases that match TRBD2. This CDR3 is built from 15 residues. Losses at the gene ends were 4 bases for V and 6 bases for J; bases not matched to a gene: 6. The V gene's germline CDR1 is SGHAT and CDR2 FQNNGV. CDR3 coding DNA: TGTGCCAGCAGCTCCAGCGGGGGGGCCTTCAATGAGCAGTTCTTC. Translation gives CASSSSGGAFNEQFF.

This clonotype was detected once. The rearrangement joins TRBV24-1 to TRBJ1-5; no firm D call. Germline loops: CDR1 KGHDR, CDR2 SFDVKD. Trimming took off 8 bases at V and 0 bases at J, with 13 bases between the two ends. This CDR3 has 15 amino acids. The CDR3 sequence: CATIRREDSNQPQHF. DNA for the CDR3: TGTGCCACCATCCGGAGGGAGGATAGCAATCAGCCCCAGCATTTT.

The CDR3 loop reads CASSWAGGARYNEQFF. The CDR3 region has the DNA TGTGCCAGCAGTTGGGCCGGGGGGGCACGGTACAATGAGCAGTTCTTC. The chain uses TRBV28 and TRBJ2-1, with 8 bases matching TRBD2. Germline trimming cut 4 bases from V and 4 bases from J; bases unmatched to any gene: 9. CDR3 length: 16 residues. Looked up from germline, CDR1 is MDHEN and CDR2 is SYDVKM.

The count of this clonotype is one. The genes are TRBV7-2 and TRBJ2-5; D is ambiguous. The CDR3 runs 11 residues. Germline V gene sequence: CDR1 SGHTA, CDR2 FQGNSA. The germline V and J ends were trimmed by 5 bases and 5 bases, with 6 bases remaining between them. In DNA, the CDR3 is TGTGCCAGCAGCCGATGGGAGACCCAGTACTTC. Translation gives CASSRWETQYF.

This clonotype was seen many times. The rearrangement joins TRBV20-1 to TRBJ2-7; 10 bases align to TRBD2. Germline V gene data show CDR1 as DFQATT and CDR2 as SNEGSKA (reference sequence). The junction had 16 bases not matched to a gene; V was cut back by 0 bases and J by 2 bases. The CDR3 sequence is 19 residues long. The chain's CDR3 is CSARDSSASGGRRAYEQYF. The CDR3 DNA sequence: TGCAGTGCTAGAGATTCATCTGCTAGCGGGGGCCGAAGAGCCTACGAGCAGTACTTC.

This clonotype was recorded at least ten times. The junction shows a germline mismatch at one end, possibly a read error. This rearrangement joins TRBV12-3 or TRBV12-4 to TRBJ1-2; D unresolved. The CDR3 consists of 12 residues. The CDR3 is CASNEGIPTSFF. The CDR3 coding sequence is TGTGCCAGCAACGAAGGGATCCCTACATCGTTCTTC.

In its sample, this clonotype was seen many times. The chain carries TRBV5-6 and TRBJ1-1, with a weak D call TRBD1 (5 bases). The V end was cut by 0 bases, the J end by 8 bases, with 11 bases between. The V gene's germline CDR1 is SGHDT and CDR2 YYEEEE. CDR3 size: 13 residues. CDR3 residues: CASSLEPRAEAFF. The CDR3 region has the DNA TGTGCCAGCAGCTTGGAGCCCAGGGCCGAAGCTTTCTTT.

This chain joins TRBV29-1 and TRBJ1-1, with D possibly TRBD1 on 5 matching bases. Trimming took off 3 bases at V and 1 base at J, with 9 bases between the two ends. The CDR3 extends over 13 amino acids. In germline, CDR1 is SQVTM, CDR2 ANQGSEA. The CDR3 spells CSVDEGPNTEAFF. DNA for the CDR3: TGCAGCGTTGATGAGGGACCGAACACTGAAGCTTTCTTT.

This clonotype was recorded at least ten times. The chain has TRBV12-3 or TRBV12-4 and TRBJ1-1, with a weak D call TRBD1 (5 bases). The V and J ends lost 8 bases and 3 bases respectively, with 13 bases between them. The CDR3 sequence is 13 residues long. DNA of the CDR3: TGTGCCAGCTCGCTGAGAGGGGACACTGAAGCTTTCTTT. Translation gives CASSLRGDTEAFF.

The chain recombines TRBV29-1 with TRBJ2-7; D may be TRBD1 (6 bases). The CDR3 is made up of 12 amino acids. In germline, CDR1 is SQVTM, CDR2 ANQGSEA. V lost 3 bases and J lost 1, with 7 bases in between. CDR3 DNA sequence: TGCAGCGTTGAGGACAGATCCTACGAGCAGTACTTC. It codes for CSVEDRSYEQYF.

V gene TRBV2 combines with J gene TRBJ2-1; tentative D call: TRBD2 (5 bases). Trimming left V 4 bases short and J 0 bases short, with 10 bases between. The CDR3 loop spans 15 amino acids. Per the germline V gene, CDR1 is SNHLY and CDR2 is FYNNEI. The CDR3 DNA follows: TGTGCCAGCAGTGCAGACTATTCCTCCTACAATGAGCAGTTCTTC. It translates to CASSADYSSYNEQFF. Drawing the rest from reference TRBV2 and TRBJ2-1, the complete variable domain is EPEVTQTPSHQVTQMGQEVILRCVPISNHLYFYWYRQILGQKVEFLVSFYNNEISEKSEIFDDQFSVERPDGSNFTLKIRSTKLEDSAMYFCASSADYSSYNEQFFGPGTRLTVL.

The chain combines TRBV29-1 with TRBJ1-2; D ambiguous. The germline V gene encodes CDR1 SQVTM and CDR2 ANQGSEA. The CDR3 is 13 amino acids. Trimming cost V 1 base and J 3 bases, with 9 bases left between them. Here the CDR3 DNA reads TGCAGCGTTGAAGGTTTCACGGACTATGGCTACACCTTC. Encoded protein: CSVEGFTDYGYTF.